Each of the 20 T cell receptor beta chains below was sequenced from the same sample in a study of shared clonotypes between healthy human individuals. Libraries were prepared by immunoSEQ multiplex PCR; TCRdb keeps only in-frame clonotypes and omits some of them. Here the sample spans approximately 2.5 million clones, 80% to 95% being singletons. What was sequenced was naive CD4+ T cells from PBMCs. The subset denotes: CD45RA+ positively selected. The receptor set was obtained from a man younger than 35 in good health. Some clones in this sample may be carry-over from other donors' samples.

The chain recombines TRBV6-5 with TRBJ1-6; no definite D call. CDR1 is MNHEY, CDR2 SVGAGI, per germline. The ends were cut back, 2 bases at V and 7 bases at J, with 3 bases in the middle. The CDR3 totals 12 residues. CDR3 sequence reads: CASSYGNSPLHF. CDR3 bases: TGTGCCAGCAGTTACGGGAATTCACCCCTCCACTTT.

The gene calls are TRBV5-1 and TRBJ2-7; D is ambiguous. Germline values: CDR1 SGHRS, CDR2 YFSETQ. This CDR3 comprises 13 residues. Deletions cut 4 bases from V and 3 bases from J, with 11 bases between. The CDR3 protein is CASSPQSNYEQYF. In DNA, the CDR3 is TGCGCCAGCAGCCCCCAGAGTAACTACGAGCAGTACTTC.

This chain connects TRBV7-7 to TRBJ2-2, with D possibly TRBD2 on 5 matching bases. Germline lookup yields CDR1 SSHAT and CDR2 FNYEAQ (reference sequence). V lost 1 base and J 5 bases, leaving 14 bases between the germline ends. The CDR3 length is 16 residues. The CDR3: CASSLESSRNTGELFF. CDR3 DNA sequence: TGTGCCAGCAGCTTAGAGTCTAGCCGTAATACCGGGGAGCTGTTTTTT.

Remarks on this clone: At the DNA level, this CDR3 is encoded by other sequences in the same sample as well. The chain joins TRBV29-1 to TRBJ1-5; 8 bases agree with TRBD1. Germline V gene lookup returns CDR1 SQVTM and CDR2 ANQGSEA. The V and J ends lost 4 bases and 6 bases, in that order; junction bases with no gene match: 2. The length of the CDR3 is 12 residues. The CDR3 is CSVGTGSQPQHF. In DNA, the CDR3 is TGCAGCGTTGGGACAGGGTCTCAGCCCCAGCATTTT.

This clone appeared a single time. V gene TRBV15 combines with J gene TRBJ2-7; 9 bases align to TRBD1. Germline assignment: CDR1 LNHNV and CDR2 YYDKDF (reference sequence). This CDR3 has 15 residues. V trimming: 2 bases; J trimming: 3 bases; junction bases outside the gene matches: 5. In nucleotides, the CDR3 is TGTGCCACCAGCAGACCACAGGGGGCAAGCTACGAGCAGTACTTC. Amino acid sequence: CATSRPQGASYEQYF.

The chain employs TRBV10-3 and TRBJ2-5; 8 nucleotides align to TRBD1. Unmatched junction bases numbered 11, after V lost 3 bases and J lost 5 bases. Per germline, CDR1 ENHRY and CDR2 SYGVKD. The CDR3 is made up of 16 amino acids. CDR3 region: CAISDPGTGLYETQYF. The CDR3 DNA sequence: TGTGCCATCAGTGACCCGGGGACAGGATTGTACGAGACCCAGTACTTC.

J is TRBJ2-7 and V is TRBV5-1; 8 bases line up with TRBD1. From germline, CDR1 is SGHRS and CDR2 YFSETQ. V dropped 4 bases and J dropped 6; count of bases not matched to a gene: 6. The CDR3 totals 13 residues. CDR3: CASSQGAGGEQYF. The CDR3 DNA is TGCGCCAGCAGCCAGGGGGCAGGGGGCGAGCAGTACTTC.

The chain joins TRBV7-9 to TRBJ2-1; 11 nucleotides align to TRBD1. V gave up 4 bases and J gave up 4 bases; unmatched junction bases: 3. Per germline, CDR1 SEHNR and CDR2 FQNEAQ (reference sequence). This CDR3 has 15 residues. CDR3 coding DNA: TGTGCCAGCAGCTCGGGGACAGGGGGATACAATGAGCAGTTCTTC. Protein: CASSSGTGGYNEQFF.

The chain joins TRBV7-9 to TRBJ2-2; D perhaps matches TRBD1 (5 bases). The CDR3 length is 15 residues. Germline V gives CDR1 SEHNR, CDR2 FQNEAQ (reference sequence). Between the trimmed V and J ends, which lost 4 bases and 7 bases, there was a span of 16 bases. CDR3 DNA sequence: TGTGCCAGCAGCTCGACCATGGACAAGGGCGGGGAGCTGTTTTTT. Protein sequence: CASSSTMDKGGELFF.

This rearrangement joins TRBV6-5 to TRBJ2-3, with 9 bases lining up with TRBD2. Germline V gene lookup returns CDR1 MNHEY and CDR2 SVGAGI. The length of the CDR3 is 12 residues. Trimming at V came to 5 bases and at J to 8 bases, leaving 2 bases not matched to a gene. CDR3 nucleotides: TGTGCCAGCAGTACGACTAGCGGTACGCAGTATTTT. Its translation is CASSTTSGTQYF.

The gene calls are TRBV7-2 and TRBJ1-5, with 7 positions matching TRBD1. The germline gives CDR1 SGHTA, CDR2 FQGNSA. Losses at the gene ends were 5 bases for V and 5 bases for J; bases not matched to a gene: 6. The CDR3 has 14 amino acids. DNA for the CDR3: TGTGCCAGCAGCCTCCGGGACAGACATCAGCCCCAGCATTTT. Amino acid sequence: CASSLRDRHQPQHF.

The rearrangement joins TRBV2 to TRBJ2-1; 8 nucleotides align to TRBD1. The trim removed 6 bases at V and 8 bases at J, leaving 15 bases unmatched. CDR3 length: 16 residues. CDR1 and CDR2 (germline): SNHLY, FYNNEI. The CDR3 reads CASRGGAGQGVYEQFF. DNA of the CDR3: TGTGCCAGCAGAGGAGGTGCCGGACAGGGAGTATATGAGCAGTTCTTC.

This chain joins TRBV5-6 and TRBJ1-2; no clear D. The V end lost 2 bases, the J end lost 2 bases, and 13 bases lay between the germline ends. CDR1 and CDR2 from the germline V gene are SGHDT and YYEEEE. This CDR3 is 15 amino acids long. DNA for the CDR3: TGTGCCAGCAGCTTCCCCGACGGGGTAAACTATGGCTACACCTTC. Protein: CASSFPDGVNYGYTF.

The CDR3: CASSVVSGSWNEQFF. CDR3 DNA sequence: TGTGCCAGCAGCGTAGTCAGCGGGAGTTGGAATGAGCAGTTCTTC. The rearrangement links TRBV9 to TRBJ2-1, with 8 bases identical to TRBD2. This CDR3 is built from 15 residues. V trimming: 0 bases; J trimming: 7 bases; junction bases outside the gene matches: 6. CDR1 is SGDLS, CDR2 YYNGEE, per germline.

The V call is TRBV2, the J call TRBJ2-7; 9 nucleotides match TRBD1. Germline CDR1 reads SNHLY; CDR2 reads FYNNEI. The CDR3 is made up of 14 amino acids. With 4 bases clipped from V and 4 bases from J, the junction kept 5 bases outside the gene matches. The CDR3 nucleotides read TGTGCCAGCAGTGCCCGGGACAGGGTTTACGAGCAGTACTTC. This sequence encodes CASSARDRVYEQYF.

The V call is TRBV18, the J call TRBJ2-5; D possibly corresponds to TRBD1 (6 bases). Germline CDR1 and CDR2: KGHSH and LQKENI. V gave up 5 bases and J gave up 5 bases, with 18 bases separating them. The CDR3 is 15 amino acids. The CDR3 loop is CASSGLRDILETQYF. As DNA, the CDR3 is TGTGCCAGCTCAGGCCTCCGGGACATTCTGGAGACCCAGTACTTC.

This rearrangement joins TRBV18 to TRBJ1-3; D unclear. Trimming took 3 bases from V and 0 from J, leaving 9 bases between them. The CDR3 contains 15 residues. Germline V lookup: CDR1 KGHSH, CDR2 LQKENI. The CDR3 DNA sequence: TGTGCCAGCTCACCGAGGGTAACCTCTGGAAACACCATATATTTT. It codes for CASSPRVTSGNTIYF.

This clone came up once. The chain recombines TRBV5-1 with TRBJ2-1; D is possibly TRBD1 or TRBD2 (6 bases each). V lost 3 bases and J 8 bases, leaving 18 bases between the germline ends. This CDR3 has 15 residues. Germline loops: CDR1 SGHRS, CDR2 YFSETQ. The CDR3 coding sequence is TGCGCCAGCAGCTCCCTTCGGGGGCGGAGTGATGAGCAGTTCTTC. Its protein is CASSSLRGRSDEQFF.

This clone was counted once. J is TRBJ2-3 and V is TRBV9; 10 positions agree with TRBD2. CDR1 SGDLS and CDR2 YYNGEE come from the germline V gene. CDR3 length: 16 residues. Trimming cost V 3 bases and J 8 bases; bases outside gene matches: 12. The CDR3 region is CASSEPRASGSGTQYF. In DNA form, the CDR3 reads TGTGCCAGCAGCGAGCCCCGCGCTAGCGGGAGCGGTACGCAGTATTTT.

The rearrangement links TRBV19 to TRBJ1-2; tentative D call: TRBD1 (5 bases). Germline assignment: CDR1 LNHDA and CDR2 SQIVND (reference sequence). The V end was cut by 9 bases, the J end by 5 bases, with 22 bases between. CDR3 size: 15 residues. In DNA, the CDR3 is TGTGCCAGGCGAACTTTGGGGCAGGCGAAGTATGGCTACACCTTC. Amino acid sequence: CARRTLGQAKYGYTF.